This TCR beta chain was identified during a study of regulatory T cells in long-lasting Graves disease. Through Arm-PCR of CDR3 regions and iRepertoire HTBI primers, TCR beta libraries were built. TCRdb reprocessed the multiplex PCR reads with MiXCR, giving one entry per CDR3 protein. This sample has hundreds of thousands of distinct CDR3 sequences, with around 15% found just once. In regard to this clonotype: Its antigen is not known.

The CDR3 totals 17 residues. Looked up from germline, CDR1 is SGHRS and CDR2 is YFSETQ. Trimming removed 1 base from V and 4 bases from J; junction bases left unmatched: 9. Findings and limits, study-wide: Compared with new cases, persistent Graves' patients showed reduced TCR diversity. A limited number of samples was an acknowledged limitation.

Time point given: newly diagnosed GD, antithyroid drugs for less than 3 months. The authors made the TCR library using RNA they extracted from PBMCs. These data also formed part of another study, on T cells in Graves' hyperthyroidism and ophthalmopathy.

The chain has TRBV5-1 and TRBJ2-2; 8 bases map to TRBD2. This TCR came from a woman in her 30s with Graves disease. The material was peripheral blood mononuclear cells (PBMCs), obtained at new diagnosis, from a patient treated with antithyroid drugs. CDR3 in amino acids: CASSLTSGDPTTGELFF. The DNA for the CDR3 is TGCGCCAGCAGCTTGACTAGCGGAGACCCGACCACCGGGGAGCTGTTTTTT.